These 16 T cell receptor beta chains came from one sample sequenced in a study of blood T cell repertoires in COVID-19. The method was immunoSEQ multiplex PCR; TCRdb's version includes in-frame clones alone and lacks a portion of them. The table shows approximately 300,000 clones, with around nine tenths occurring only once. The sequencing input was peripheral blood. The origin of the receptors is a woman in her fifties or sixties with active or convalescent COVID-19.

In this sample, this clone turned up once. This chain uses TRBV5-1 with TRBJ2-5, with TRBD1 matching 7 bases. Germline CDR1 is SGHRS and CDR2 is YFSETQ. The V and J ends lost 5 bases and 1 base, in that order; junction bases with no gene match: 5. The CDR3 covers 14 residues. Here the CDR3 reads CASRPGQVQETQYF. In DNA, the CDR3 is TGCGCCAGCAGACCCGGACAGGTCCAAGAGACCCAGTACTTC.

The chain employs TRBV28 and TRBJ1-4; TRBD1 aligns across 8 bases. After removal of 5 bases from V and 10 bases from J, the junction contained 15 bases not matched to a gene. Germline loops: CDR1 MDHEN, CDR2 SYDVKM. The CDR3 totals 16 residues. CDR3 region: CASSHPRTGSEGKLFF. The CDR3, as DNA: TGTGCCAGCAGTCACCCACGGACAGGGTCGGAAGGAAAACTGTTTTTT.

The rearrangement links TRBV9 to TRBJ2-2; D is possibly TRBD2 (7 bases). The CDR3 is 15 residues long. With 0 bases removed from V and 4 bases from J, the gap between germline ends came to 10 bases. Germline V lookup: CDR1 SGDLS, CDR2 YYNGEE. The CDR3 sequence is CASSVGGGVTGELFF. CDR3 DNA: TGTGCCAGCAGCGTAGGAGGGGGGGTCACCGGGGAGCTGTTTTTT.

This clone was counted once. The rearrangement uses TRBV7-9 and TRBJ1-2; no clear D. The CDR3 runs 13 residues. Trimming took 1 base from V and 2 from J, leaving 5 bases between them. Germline CDR1 and CDR2: SEHNR and FQNEAQ (reference sequence). The CDR3 nucleotides are TGTGCCAGCAGCTTAGGGCAGAACTATGGCTACACCTTC. Encoded protein: CASSLGQNYGYTF.

The table lists this clone with a few counts. The J gene is TRBJ1-1, the V gene TRBV7-3, with 9 bases fitting TRBD1. V gave up 2 bases and J gave up 4 bases; unmatched junction bases: 2. The CDR3 is 14 amino acids. Germline values: CDR1 SGHTA, CDR2 FQGTGA. CDR3 DNA sequence: TGTGCCAGCAGCTTAGGGACAGGGTTCACTGAAGCTTTCTTT. Amino acid sequence: CASSLGTGFTEAFF.

V is TRBV2 and J is TRBJ2-1; 8 bases match TRBD1. This CDR3 is 15 amino acids long. Germline V gene lookup returns CDR1 SNHLY and CDR2 FYNNEI. V was clipped by 3 bases and J by 4 bases; unmatched bases: 5. CDR3 amino acids: CASSDAGQVYNEQFF. As DNA, the CDR3 is TGTGCCAGCAGTGACGCGGGACAGGTATACAATGAGCAGTTCTTC.

The J gene is TRBJ2-4, the V gene TRBV3-1 (or the pseudogene TRBV3-2); no clear D gene. With 0 bases removed from V and 3 bases from J, the gap between germline ends came to 12 bases. Germline CDR1 and CDR2: LGHDT and YNNKEL (reference sequence). This CDR3 is built from 16 residues. DNA of the CDR3: TGTGCCAGCAGCCAAGATACGTCGCTACTCAAAAACATTCAGTACTTC. Its translation is CASSQDTSLLKNIQYF.

The chain combines TRBV7-9 with TRBJ1-6; D remains unclear. CDR3 length: 17 amino acids. The V gene's germline CDR1 is SEHNR and CDR2 FQNEAQ (reference sequence). Trimming left V 4 bases short and J 7 bases short, with 20 bases between. CDR3 coding DNA: TGTGCCAGCAGCTCCAAAAACACGATAATTACCAATTCACCCCTCCACTTT. Translated: CASSSKNTIITNSPLHF.

This chain connects TRBV9 to TRBJ1-2; TRBD1 might be the D (6 bases). This CDR3 is 17 amino acids long. Germline-derived CDR1 and CDR2 are SGDLS and YYNGEE. Between the trimmed V and J ends, which lost 4 bases and 1 base, there was a span of 20 bases. The CDR3: CASSLGDIFPSNYGYTF. DNA for the CDR3: TGTGCCAGCAGCCTTGGGGACATCTTTCCAAGTAACTATGGCTACACCTTC.

The CDR3 reads CASSLANEQFF. For the CDR3, the DNA is TGTGCCAGCAGTTTAGCGAATGAGCAGTTCTTC. The V call is TRBV6-5, the J call TRBJ2-1; tentative D call: TRBD2 (5 bases). There are 11 residues in the CDR3. Germline V CDR1 and CDR2: MNHEY, SVGAGI. V was clipped by 4 bases and J by 7 bases, with 5 bases between them.

V usage is TRBV27 and J usage is TRBJ1-4; D is unresolved. V gave up 0 bases and J gave up 8 bases, with 13 bases separating them. Looked up from germline, CDR1 is MNHEY and CDR2 is SMNVEV (reference sequence). The CDR3 runs to 15 residues. As DNA, the CDR3 is TGTGCCAGCAGTTTATCGCCCAGCGGGAGGGAAAAACTGTTTTTT. Translating gives CASSLSPSGREKLFF.

V usage is TRBV4-3 and J usage is TRBJ2-7, with 7 nucleotides matching TRBD1. V shed 1 base and J 3 bases; nucleotides not matched to a gene: 6. CDR3 size: 15 residues. Germline values: CDR1 LGHNA, CDR2 YSLEER. Here the CDR3 reads CASSQGRQGLYEQYF. CDR3 DNA: TGCGCCAGCAGCCAAGGTCGACAGGGTCTCTACGAGCAGTACTTC.

This chain's CDR3 is CASSLVQRPTGELFF. DNA of the CDR3: TGCGCCAGCAGCTTAGTCCAGCGCCCCACCGGGGAGCTGTTTTTT. The chain has TRBV5-1 and TRBJ2-2; D uncertain. Between the trimmed V and J ends, which lost 2 bases and 4 bases, there was a span of 12 bases. The length of the CDR3 is 15 residues. Germline V gene data show CDR1 as SGHRS and CDR2 as YFSETQ.

The chain is built from TRBV1 and TRBJ2-1; the table's D call, TRBD2, has no DNA check behind it. TRBV1 is termed a pseudogene. The CDR3 covers 14 residues. CDR3 sequence reads: CTSSQGKSGDEQFF. CDR3 nucleotides: TGCACCAGCAGCCAAGGGAAGAGCGGGGATGAGCAGTTCTTC.

This clone was found a few times. The rearrangement links TRBV27 to TRBJ2-5; the match to TRBD2 covers 7 bases. Unmatched junction bases numbered 13, after V lost 8 bases and J lost 4 bases. CDR1 is MNHEY, CDR2 SMNVEV, per germline (reference sequence). CDR3 length equals 15 residues. As DNA, the CDR3 is TGTGCCAGCGGTCGGGACTACCGTTCTGGAGAGACCCAGTACTTC. Its translation: CASGRDYRSGETQYF.

This chain joins TRBV11-2 and TRBJ2-1; TRBD2 matches at 11 bases. V shed 1 base, J shed 7 bases, and the junction held 3 bases outside the gene matches. CDR1 and CDR2 (germline): SGHAT, FQNNGV. This CDR3 has 15 amino acids. CDR3: CASSLVAGGLNEQFF. CDR3 bases: TGTGCCAGCAGCTTAGTAGCGGGAGGGCTGAATGAGCAGTTCTTC.